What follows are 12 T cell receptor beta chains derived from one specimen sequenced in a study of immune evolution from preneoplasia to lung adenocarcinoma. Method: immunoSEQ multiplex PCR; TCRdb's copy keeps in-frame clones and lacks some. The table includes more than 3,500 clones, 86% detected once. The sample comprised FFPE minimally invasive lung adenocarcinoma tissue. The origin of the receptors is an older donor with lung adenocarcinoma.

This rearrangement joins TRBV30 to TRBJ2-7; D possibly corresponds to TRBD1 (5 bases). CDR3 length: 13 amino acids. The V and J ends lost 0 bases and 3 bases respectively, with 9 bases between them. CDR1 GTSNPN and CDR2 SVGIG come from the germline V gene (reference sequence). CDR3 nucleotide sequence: TGTGCCTGGAGTGTTTCAGGGAACTACGAGCAGTACTTC. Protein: CAWSVSGNYEQYF.

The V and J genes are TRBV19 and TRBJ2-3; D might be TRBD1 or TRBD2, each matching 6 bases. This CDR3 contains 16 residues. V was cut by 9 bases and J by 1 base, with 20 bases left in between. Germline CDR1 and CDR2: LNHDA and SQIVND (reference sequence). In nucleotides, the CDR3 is TGTGCCAGCCGGCTTGGGGGGCGACAGGGCACAGATACGCAGTATTTT. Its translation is CASRLGGRQGTDTQYF.

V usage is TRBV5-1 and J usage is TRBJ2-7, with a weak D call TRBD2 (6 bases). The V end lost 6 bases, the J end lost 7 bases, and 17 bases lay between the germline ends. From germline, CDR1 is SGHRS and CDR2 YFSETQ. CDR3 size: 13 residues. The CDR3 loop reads CASNVGSRSEQYF. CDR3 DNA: TGCGCCAGCAATGTCGGGAGTAGGAGTGAGCAGTACTTC.

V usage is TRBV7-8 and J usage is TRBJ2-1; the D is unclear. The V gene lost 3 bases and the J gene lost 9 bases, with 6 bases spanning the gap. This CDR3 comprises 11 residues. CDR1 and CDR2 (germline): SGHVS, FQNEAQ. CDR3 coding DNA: TGTGCCAGCAGCTTCACGGGTGAGCAGTTCTTC. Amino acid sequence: CASSFTGEQFF.

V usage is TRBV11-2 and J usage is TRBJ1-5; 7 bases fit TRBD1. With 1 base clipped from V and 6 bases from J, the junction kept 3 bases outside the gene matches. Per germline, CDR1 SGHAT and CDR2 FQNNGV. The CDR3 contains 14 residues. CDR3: CASSLAGGGQPQHF. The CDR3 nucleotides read TGTGCCAGCAGCTTAGCAGGGGGAGGTCAGCCCCAGCATTTT.

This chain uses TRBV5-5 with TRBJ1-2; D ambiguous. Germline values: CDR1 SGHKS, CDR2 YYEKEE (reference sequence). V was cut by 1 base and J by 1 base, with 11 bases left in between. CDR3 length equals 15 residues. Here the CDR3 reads CASSLSGLGNYGYTF. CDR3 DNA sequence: TGTGCCAGCAGCTTGTCCGGGCTCGGTAACTATGGCTACACCTTC.

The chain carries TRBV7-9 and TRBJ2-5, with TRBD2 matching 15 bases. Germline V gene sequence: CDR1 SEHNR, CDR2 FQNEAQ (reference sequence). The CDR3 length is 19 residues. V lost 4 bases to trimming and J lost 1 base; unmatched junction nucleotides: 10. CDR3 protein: CASSYLLGLAGGPQETQYF. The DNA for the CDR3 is TGTGCCAGCAGCTACCTTTTGGGACTAGCGGGAGGACCCCAAGAGACCCAGTACTTC.

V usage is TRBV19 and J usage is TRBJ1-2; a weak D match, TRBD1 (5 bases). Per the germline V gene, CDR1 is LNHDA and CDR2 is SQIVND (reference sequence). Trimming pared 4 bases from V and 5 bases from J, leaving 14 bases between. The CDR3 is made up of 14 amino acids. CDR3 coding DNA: TGTGCCAGTAGTACATCCGGGACGGCTTATGGCTACACCTTC. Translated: CASSTSGTAYGYTF.

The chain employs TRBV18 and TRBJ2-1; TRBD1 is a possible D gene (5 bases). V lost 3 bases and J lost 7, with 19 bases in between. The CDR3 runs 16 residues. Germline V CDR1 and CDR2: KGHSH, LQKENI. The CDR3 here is CASSPASEGARNEQFF. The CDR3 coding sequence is TGTGCCAGCTCACCCGCGTCGGAAGGGGCTAGGAATGAGCAGTTCTTC. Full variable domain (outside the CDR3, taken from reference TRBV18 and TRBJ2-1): NAGVMQNPRHLVRRRGQEARLRCSPMKGHSHVYWYRQLPEEGLKFMVYLQKENIIDESGMPKERFSAEFPKEGPSILRIQQVVRGDSAAYFCASSPASEGARNEQFFGPGTRLTVL.

The CDR3 loop is CAISESTSVYEQYF. Written as DNA, the CDR3 is TGTGCCATCAGTGAGTCAACTAGCGTCTACGAGCAGTACTTC. The chain couples TRBV10-3 to TRBJ2-7; TRBD2 agrees at 7 bases. CDR1 is ENHRY, CDR2 SYGVKD, per germline. There are 14 residues in the CDR3. J lost 3 bases, V lost 0 bases, and 2 bases had no gene match.

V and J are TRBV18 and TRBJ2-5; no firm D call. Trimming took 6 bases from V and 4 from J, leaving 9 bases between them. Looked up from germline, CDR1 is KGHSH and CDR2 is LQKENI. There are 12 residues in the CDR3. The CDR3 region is CASSESRETQYF. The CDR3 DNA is TGTGCCAGCTCCGAATCCAGAGAGACCCAGTACTTC.

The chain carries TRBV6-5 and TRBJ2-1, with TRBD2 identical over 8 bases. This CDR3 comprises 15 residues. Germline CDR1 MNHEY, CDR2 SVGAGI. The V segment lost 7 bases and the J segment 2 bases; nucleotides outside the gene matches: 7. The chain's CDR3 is CASNSREGTYNEQFF. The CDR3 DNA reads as TGTGCCAGCAATAGCCGGGAGGGGACCTACAATGAGCAGTTCTTC.